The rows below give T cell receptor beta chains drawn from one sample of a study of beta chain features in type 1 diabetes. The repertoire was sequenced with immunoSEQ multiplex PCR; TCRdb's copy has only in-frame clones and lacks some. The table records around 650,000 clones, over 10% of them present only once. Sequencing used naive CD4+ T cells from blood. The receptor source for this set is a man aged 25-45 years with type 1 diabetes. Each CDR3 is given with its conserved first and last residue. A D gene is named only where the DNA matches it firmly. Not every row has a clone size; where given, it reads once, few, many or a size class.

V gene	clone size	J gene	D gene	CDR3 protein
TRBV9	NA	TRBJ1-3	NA	CASSVGHSGNTIYF
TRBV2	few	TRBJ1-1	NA	CASRGGQTNTEAFF
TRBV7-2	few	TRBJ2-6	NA	CASSSRTGSRGGEHVLTF
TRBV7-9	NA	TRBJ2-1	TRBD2	CASSPPERRGIYNEQFF
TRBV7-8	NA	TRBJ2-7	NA	CASSLVGGGNEQYF
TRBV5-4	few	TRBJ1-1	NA	CASSFDANTEAFF
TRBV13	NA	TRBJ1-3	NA	CASSLDSGNTIYF
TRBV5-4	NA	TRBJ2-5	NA	CASSLTVQETQYF
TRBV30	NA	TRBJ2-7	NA	CAWSWTYGGEQYF
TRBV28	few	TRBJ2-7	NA	CASSLRAEQYF
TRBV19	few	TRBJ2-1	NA	CASSRGHSYNEQFF
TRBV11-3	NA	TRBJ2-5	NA	CASSREGETQYF
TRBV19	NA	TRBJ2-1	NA	CASTPAGYNEQFF
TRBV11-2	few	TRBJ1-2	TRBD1	CASSPGGGYTF
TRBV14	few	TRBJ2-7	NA	CASRPRDGYEQYF
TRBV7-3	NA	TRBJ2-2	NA	CASSFKTLAGELFF
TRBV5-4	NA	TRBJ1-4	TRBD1	CASSDGQAGVEKLFF
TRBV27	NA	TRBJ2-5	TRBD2	CASSLRSGVGETQYF
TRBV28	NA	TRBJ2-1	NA	CASSLSTGNEQFF
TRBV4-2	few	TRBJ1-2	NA	CASSQDNTNYGYTF
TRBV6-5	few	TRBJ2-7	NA	CASSYSSSLNEQYF
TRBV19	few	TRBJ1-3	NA	CASSIVWQTSSGNTIYF